The rows below give T cell receptor beta chains drawn from one sample of a study of blood T cell repertoires in COVID-19. The repertoire was sequenced with immunoSEQ multiplex PCR; TCRdb's copy has only in-frame clones and lacks some. Among about 330,000 clones listed, around 87% were seen once. The sequenced material came from PBMCs or T cells enriched from blood (not recorded which). The receptors originated from a woman aged 30 to 39 who had recovered from COVID-19. CDR3s include the opening cysteine and the closing phenylalanine or tryptophan. A D gene is named only where the DNA matches it firmly. Clone size is not always given. Where it is, it says once, few, many or a class for expanded clones.

D: -; V: TRBV14; size: -; J: TRBJ2-1; CDR3: CASSQGRDFYNEQFF; DNA: TGTGCCAGCAGCCAAGGCCGGGACTTCTACAATGAGCAGTTCTTC
D: TRBD1; V: TRBV19; size: -; J: TRBJ2-7; CDR3: CASSIGTGIHEQYF; DNA: TGTGCCAGTAGTATAGGGACAGGGATCCACGAGCAGTACTTC
D: TRBD1; V: TRBV4-1; size: -; J: TRBJ2-7; CDR3: CASSLELWTGVGEQYF; DNA: TGCGCCAGCAGCCTCGAACTATGGACAGGGGTTGGGGAGCAGTACTTC
D: TRBD1; V: TRBV6-1; size: -; J: TRBJ1-6; CDR3: CASSDLHSPWTGSSPLHF; DNA: TGTGCCAGCAGTGATCTACATAGCCCTTGGACAGGGAGTTCACCCCTCCACTTT
D: TRBD1; V: TRBV2; size: once; J: TRBJ1-1; CDR3: CASSPDRGTEAFF; DNA: TGTGCCAGCAGCCCCGACAGGGGAACTGAAGCTTTCTTT
D: -; V: TRBV5-1; size: -; J: TRBJ1-1; CDR3: CASSLPPSGGDTEAFF; DNA: TGCGCCAGCAGCTTGCCCCCAAGCGGAGGGGACACTGAAGCTTTCTTT
D: TRBD1; V: TRBV25-1; size: once; J: TRBJ1-2; CDR3: CASSRQGARGYTF; DNA: TGTGCCAGCAGCAGACAGGGGGCGCGAGGCTACACCTTC
D: -; V: TRBV6-5; size: once; J: TRBJ2-1; CDR3: CASTTKGDEQFF; DNA: TGTGCCAGCACTACGAAAGGGGATGAGCAGTTCTTC
D: TRBD2; V: TRBV27; size: -; J: TRBJ2-1; CDR3: CASSFGVAGNEQFF; DNA: TGTGCCAGCAGTTTCGGGGTAGCGGGCAATGAGCAGTTCTTC
D: -; V: TRBV2; size: few; J: TRBJ1-1; CDR3: CASGNIMTEAFF; DNA: TGTGCCAGCGGTAACATAATGACTGAAGCTTTCTTT
D: -; V: TRBV19; size: -; J: TRBJ1-2; CDR3: CASRAGPTTNYGYTF; DNA: TGTGCCAGTAGGGCAGGGCCAACTACTAACTATGGCTACACCTTC
D: -; V: TRBV5-1; size: -; J: TRBJ2-3; CDR3: CASSLEGGLDTDTQYF; DNA: TGCGCCAGCAGCTTGGAAGGCGGACTTGACACAGATACGCAGTATTTT
D: -; V: TRBV5-4; size: once; J: TRBJ1-2; CDR3: CASTIKGRTPGNYGYTF; DNA: TGTGCCAGCACCATAAAGGGTCGGACACCGGGTAACTATGGCTACACCTTC